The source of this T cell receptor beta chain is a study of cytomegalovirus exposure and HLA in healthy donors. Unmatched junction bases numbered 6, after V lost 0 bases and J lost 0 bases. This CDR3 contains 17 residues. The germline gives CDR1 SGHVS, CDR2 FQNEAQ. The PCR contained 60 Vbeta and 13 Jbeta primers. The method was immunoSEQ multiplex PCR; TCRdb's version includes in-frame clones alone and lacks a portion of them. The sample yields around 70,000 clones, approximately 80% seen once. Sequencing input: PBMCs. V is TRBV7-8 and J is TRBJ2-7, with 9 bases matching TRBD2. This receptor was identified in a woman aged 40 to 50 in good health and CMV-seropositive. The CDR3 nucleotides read TGTGCCAGCAGCTTAGCACAGCGGGGGGCAATCTCCTACGAGCAGTACTTC. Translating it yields CASSLAQRGAISYEQYF.